This is a list of T cell receptor beta chains from one sample in a study of blood T cell repertoires in COVID-19. Profiled with immunoSEQ multiplex PCR; TCRdb holds only in-frame clones, not every one. Of fewer than 200,000 clones listed, around four fifths are singletons. Source material: peripheral blood. The receptors stem from a woman over 75 with acute or convalescent COVID-19. CDR3s include the opening cysteine and the closing phenylalanine or tryptophan. D genes are given only for firm matches. Size is omitted from some rows. Given values are once, few, many or a class for expanded clones.

size: .
J: TRBJ2-3
V: TRBV5-1
D: TRBD1
CDR3: CASSLGDRASTDTQYF
DNA: TGCGCCAGCAGCTTGGGGGACAGGGCCAGCACAGATACGCAGTATTTT

size: .
J: TRBJ2-2
V: TRBV10-1
D: .
CDR3: CASSDHRTPGNTGELFF
DNA: TGCGCCAGCAGTGATCACCGGACACCAGGGAACACCGGGGAGCTGTTTTTT

size: .
J: TRBJ2-3
V: TRBV7-2
D: .
CDR3: CASSLNSDTQYF
DNA: TGTGCCAGCAGCCTTAATTCAGATACGCAGTATTTT

size: few
J: TRBJ2-7
V: TRBV19
D: TRBD1
CDR3: CARGQGKHEQYF
DNA: TGTGCCAGGGGACAGGGTAAACACGAGCAGTACTTC

size: .
J: TRBJ1-5
V: TRBV7-2
D: .
CDR3: CASSSEGGRGNQPQHF
DNA: TGTGCCAGCAGCTCAGAGGGGGGGCGGGGGAATCAGCCCCAGCATTTT

size: .
J: TRBJ2-7
V: TRBV30
D: .
CDR3: CAWSVGGSTYEQYF
DNA: TGTGCCTGGTCAGTTGGCGGGTCAACCTACGAGCAGTACTTC

size: .
J: TRBJ1-4
V: TRBV6-2/TRBV6-3
D: TRBD1
CDR3: CASSYQGVFEKLFF
DNA: TGTGCCAGCAGTTACCAGGGGGTTTTTGAAAAACTGTTTTTT

size: once
J: TRBJ1-5
V: TRBV30
D: .
CDR3: CAWSTVSNQPQHF
DNA: TGTGCCTGGTCGACAGTTAGCAATCAGCCCCAGCATTTT

size: once
J: TRBJ2-2
V: TRBV15
D: TRBD1
CDR3: CATSTGQGGSGELFF
DNA: TGTGCCACCAGCACCGGACAGGGCGGTTCCGGGGAGCTGTTTTTT

size: .
J: TRBJ2-1
V: TRBV4-1
D: TRBD2
CDR3: CASSQAERGVNNEQFF
DNA: TGCGCCAGCAGCCAAGCGGAGCGGGGGGTTAACAATGAGCAGTTCTTC

size: .
J: TRBJ1-4
V: TRBV2
D: TRBD1
CDR3: CASSEGTGREKLFF
DNA: TGTGCCAGCAGTGAGGGGACAGGGAGGGAAAAACTGTTTTTT

size: few
J: TRBJ1-2
V: TRBV7-9
D: TRBD1
CDR3: CASSLIDRGGYTF
DNA: TGTGCCAGCAGCCTAATTGACAGGGGTGGCTACACCTTC

size: .
J: TRBJ2-5
V: TRBV7-3
D: .
CDR3: CASSSDSQETQYF
DNA: TGTGCCAGCAGCTCGGACAGTCAAGAGACCCAGTACTTC

size: .
J: TRBJ2-5
V: TRBV9
D: TRBD2
CDR3: CASSSVLAGGLGTQYF
DNA: TGTGCCAGCAGCTCCGTCCTAGCGGGAGGCCTAGGGACCCAGTACTTC

size: .
J: TRBJ2-1
V: TRBV5-1
D: TRBD2
CDR3: CASSLLAGGQYNEQFF
DNA: TGCGCCAGCAGCTTGCTAGCGGGGGGCCAATACAATGAGCAGTTCTTC

size: .
J: TRBJ1-2
V: TRBV6-5
D: .
CDR3: CASSYSLSQGYGYTF
DNA: TGTGCCAGCAGTTACTCTCTCTCCCAGGGCTATGGCTACACCTTC

size: .
J: TRBJ1-4
V: TRBV7-9
D: .
CDR3: CASSLGHSATNEKLFF
DNA: TGTGCCAGCAGCTTAGGTCATTCAGCAACTAATGAAAAACTGTTTTTT

size: few
J: TRBJ1-4
V: TRBV12-3/TRBV12-4
D: .
CDR3: CASSWSPREKLFF
DNA: TGTGCCAGCAGTTGGTCCCCGCGGGAAAAACTGTTTTTT

size: .
J: TRBJ1-4
V: TRBV19
D: TRBD1
CDR3: CASSGETGINEKLFF
DNA: TGTGCCAGTAGTGGCGAGACAGGGATTAATGAAAAACTGTTTTTT

size: .
J: TRBJ1-2
V: TRBV20-1
D: .
CDR3: CSASPGLGYTF
DNA: TGCAGTGCTAGCCCCGGGTTAGGCTACACCTTC

size: .
J: TRBJ1-2
V: TRBV6-5
D: TRBD1
CDR3: CASSYDGTGASGYTF
DNA: TGTGCCAGCAGTTACGACGGGACAGGGGCCAGTGGCTACACCTTC

size: .
J: TRBJ2-1
V: TRBV6-6
D: TRBD2
CDR3: CASRRGASGLAYNEQFF
DNA: TGTGCCAGCAGACGAGGGGCTAGCGGGCTCGCCTACAATGAGCAGTTCTTC

size: .
J: TRBJ1-1
V: TRBV5-1
D: .
CDR3: CASSPQGGGIMNTEAFF
DNA: TGCGCCAGCAGCCCACAGGGAGGGGGTATTATGAACACTGAAGCTTTCTTT

size: .
J: TRBJ1-2
V: TRBV28
D: TRBD1
CDR3: CASRVTGDYGYTF
DNA: TGTGCCAGCAGGGTCACAGGGGACTATGGCTACACCTTC

size: few
J: TRBJ1-2
V: TRBV4-2
D: .
CDR3: CASSQEVVLSGYGYTF
DNA: TGTGCCAGCAGCCAAGAAGTCGTGTTGAGCGGCTATGGCTACACCTTC

size: .
J: TRBJ2-7
V: TRBV6-5
D: TRBD1
CDR3: CASSYWGQNYEQYF
DNA: TGTGCCAGCAGTTACTGGGGACAGAACTACGAGCAGTACTTC

size: few
J: TRBJ1-2
V: TRBV27
D: TRBD1
CDR3: CASSPRQGGIYGYTF
DNA: TGTGCCAGCAGTCCCCGACAGGGGGGAATCTATGGCTACACCTTC

size: few
J: TRBJ1-6
V: TRBV5-6
D: TRBD1
CDR3: CASSVLGTARNSPLHF
DNA: TGTGCCAGCAGCGTTCTCGGGACAGCTCGTAATTCACCCCTCCACTTT

size: .
J: TRBJ2-7
V: TRBV7-2
D: .
CDR3: CASSLVTGVGYEQYF
DNA: TGTGCCAGCAGCTTAGTAACGGGGGTAGGGTACGAGCAGTACTTC

size: .
J: TRBJ2-1
V: TRBV5-1
D: .
CDR3: CASSPQGSSYNEQFF
DNA: TGCGCCAGCAGCCCTCAGGGGAGCTCCTACAATGAGCAGTTCTTC

size: .
J: TRBJ2-2
V: TRBV4-1
D: .
CDR3: CASSQTHGSGTSRPANTGELFF
DNA: TGCGCCAGCAGCCAAACCCATGGGTCCGGGACATCTAGGCCAGCGAACACCGGGGAGCTGTTTTTT

size: .
J: TRBJ2-1
V: TRBV11-2
D: TRBD2
CDR3: CASSTDRGLAGKNEQFF
DNA: TGTGCCAGCAGCACCGACCGGGGACTAGCGGGGAAGAATGAGCAGTTCTTC

size: .
J: TRBJ1-2
V: TRBV19
D: TRBD1
CDR3: CASSPWTGGSGYTF
DNA: TGTGCCAGTAGTCCGTGGACAGGGGGGAGCGGCTACACCTTC

size: .
J: TRBJ2-5
V: TRBV4-2
D: TRBD2
CDR3: CASSRTRGDGGETQYF
DNA: TGTGCCAGCAGCCGTACTCGGGGGGACGGAGGGGAGACCCAGTACTTC

size: .
J: TRBJ2-2
V: TRBV6-4
D: .
CDR3: CASRQGRVTGELFF
DNA: TGTGCCAGCAGACAGGGACGGGTCACCGGGGAGCTGTTTTTT

size: .
J: TRBJ2-3
V: TRBV5-1
D: TRBD2
CDR3: CASSRGGIAGTSTDTQYF
DNA: TGCGCCAGCAGTCGCGGGGGCATAGCGGGGACTAGCACAGATACGCAGTATTTT

size: .
J: TRBJ1-1
V: TRBV6-6
D: .
CDR3: CASRVNTEAFF
DNA: TGTGCCAGCCGGGTGAACACTGAAGCTTTCTTT

size: .
J: TRBJ2-5
V: TRBV30
D: .
CDR3: CAWTKLTIFETQYF
DNA: TGTGCCTGGACCAAACTCACTATCTTTGAGACCCAGTACTTC

size: .
J: TRBJ2-1
V: TRBV7-3
D: .
CDR3: CASSPSRGVKYNEQFF
DNA: TGTGCCAGCAGTCCTTCTCGCGGAGTTAAATACAATGAGCAGTTCTTC

size: .
J: TRBJ2-5
V: TRBV7-2
D: TRBD2
CDR3: CASSQGLAGPWRETQYF
DNA: TGTGCCAGCAGCCAAGGACTAGCGGGACCTTGGCGGGAGACCCAGTACTTC

size: .
J: TRBJ2-1
V: TRBV4-2
D: TRBD1
CDR3: CASSTRQGDEQFF
DNA: TGTGCCAGCAGCACGCGACAGGGGGATGAGCAGTTCTTC

size: .
J: TRBJ2-2
V: TRBV6-5
D: .
CDR3: CASTKFGTGELFF
DNA: TGTGCCAGCACAAAATTCGGCACCGGGGAGCTGTTTTTT

size: .
J: TRBJ1-3
V: TRBV6-5
D: .
CDR3: CASSYGSSSGNTIYF
DNA: TGTGCCAGCAGTTACGGGAGCAGCTCTGGAAACACCATATATTTT

size: .
J: TRBJ1-6
V: TRBV6-5
D: TRBD1
CDR3: CASSYGSGGISPLHF
DNA: TGTGCCAGCAGTTACGGGTCAGGGGGAATTTCACCCCTCCACTTT

size: .
J: TRBJ2-3
V: TRBV9
D: TRBD2
CDR3: CASSLTLAGVGADTQYF
DNA: TGTGCCAGCAGCCTTACCTTAGCGGGAGTGGGGGCAGATACGCAGTATTTT

size: .
J: TRBJ2-7
V: TRBV19
D: .
CDR3: CASSRDKSYEQYF
DNA: TGTGCCAGTAGTAGGGACAAGTCCTACGAGCAGTACTTC

size: .
J: TRBJ2-3
V: TRBV19
D: .
CDR3: CASSPSTDTQYF
DNA: TGTGCCAGTTCCCCTAGCACAGATACGCAGTATTTT

size: .
J: TRBJ2-5
V: TRBV18
D: .
CDR3: CASSSDSQETQYF
DNA: TGTGCCAGCTCCTCAGACTCCCAAGAGACCCAGTACTTC

size: few
J: TRBJ2-5
V: TRBV19
D: TRBD1
CDR3: CASSIGQAQETQYF
DNA: TGTGCCAGTAGTATTGGACAGGCCCAAGAGACCCAGTACTTC

size: .
J: TRBJ2-7
V: TRBV30
D: TRBD1
CDR3: CAWRNRGNHYEQYF
DNA: TGTGCCTGGAGGAACAGGGGGAACCACTACGAGCAGTACTTC